One sample yielded the 15 T cell receptor beta chains listed below, sequenced in a study of early stage breast cancer tumors. The protocol was immunoSEQ multiplex PCR, while the TCRdb copy is restricted to in-frame clones and leaves out a portion. This table has approximately 52,000 clones, roughly 84% appearing once. The material sequenced was blood. The receptor source for this set is a person between 45 and 65 years old with breast cancer.

This clone was counted a few times. V and J are TRBV25-1 and TRBJ1-1; D remains ambiguous. V lost 3 bases and J 2 bases, leaving 16 bases between the germline ends. CDR3 length equals 16 residues. Looked up from germline, CDR1 is MGHDK and CDR2 is SYGVNS. The CDR3 nucleotides are TGTGCCAGCAGTGAGCACGGCCGCCCCAGTAACACTGAAGCTTTCTTT. The encoded protein is CASSEHGRPSNTEAFF.

The rearrangement joins TRBV5-4 to TRBJ1-5; 9 bases agree with TRBD1. CDR3 size: 15 residues. Germline V lookup: CDR1 SGHNT, CDR2 YYREEE (reference sequence). After removal of 0 bases from V and 3 bases from J, the junction contained 1 base not matched to a gene. The CDR3 spells CASSLDRGPNQPQHF. The CDR3 nucleotides read TGTGCCAGCAGCTTGGACAGGGGGCCCAATCAGCCCCAGCATTTT.

The rearrangement uses TRBV18 and TRBJ1-4; D ambiguous. V lost 4 bases and J 8 bases, leaving 17 bases between the germline ends. Germline V gene lookup returns CDR1 KGHSH and CDR2 LQKENI. The CDR3 runs to 15 residues. The CDR3 DNA reads as TGTGCCAGCTCACAGGACCTTGTTGGAGGCGAAAAACTGTTTTTT. Translated: CASSQDLVGGEKLFF.

This clone appeared a few times. The chain uses TRBV6-5 and TRBJ2-7; possibly TRBD1 for D (6 bases). Trimming shortened V by 0 bases and J by 7 bases, and 13 bases separated the two germline ends. The CDR3 spans 14 residues. Germline V lookup: CDR1 MNHEY, CDR2 SVGAGI. CDR3 sequence: CASSYSKTGLEQYF. For the CDR3, the DNA is TGTGCCAGCAGTTACTCAAAAACAGGGCTTGAGCAGTACTTC.

The rearrangement joins TRBV5-1 to TRBJ2-5; 7 nucleotides align to TRBD1. The CDR3 covers 14 residues. Looked up from germline, CDR1 is SGHRS and CDR2 is YFSETQ. J was trimmed by 5 bases and V by 0 bases; bases with no gene match: 4. The CDR3 DNA sequence: TGCGCCAGCAGCTTGGAGACAGGGCGTGAGACCCAGTACTTC. Protein sequence: CASSLETGRETQYF.

V usage is TRBV30 and J usage is TRBJ2-7, with D uncertain. CDR3 size: 12 residues. The V end was cut by 5 bases, the J end by 3 bases, with 11 bases between. CDR1 is GTSNPN, CDR2 SVGIG, per germline (reference sequence). CDR3 bases: TGTGCCTGGCACACCACGGGCTACGAGCAGTACTTC. As protein: CAWHTTGYEQYF.

The genes are TRBV4-1 and TRBJ2-4, with D uncertain. The CDR3 loop spans 14 amino acids. Trimming took 0 bases from V and 8 from J, leaving 11 bases between them. The germline V gene encodes CDR1 MGHRA and CDR2 YSYEKL. CDR3 region: CASSQDWERDIQYF. CDR3 sequence (DNA): TGCGCCAGCAGCCAAGATTGGGAAAGGGACATTCAGTACTTC.

The chain links TRBV5-1 to TRBJ2-7; D possibly corresponds to TRBD2 (5 bases). Germline CDR1 and CDR2: SGHRS and YFSETQ. This CDR3 contains 14 residues. Deletions cut 0 bases from V and 3 bases from J, with 10 bases between. CDR3 in amino acids: CASSLVGSSYEQYF. In DNA, the CDR3 is TGCGCCAGCAGCTTGGTTGGGAGCAGCTACGAGCAGTACTTC. Full variable domain (missing parts from reference TRBV5-1 and TRBJ2-7): KAGVTQTPRYLIKTRGQQVTLSCSPISGHRSVSWYQQTPGQGLQFLFEYFSETQRNKGNFPGRFSGRQFSNSRSEMNVSTLELGDSALYLCASSLVGSSYEQYFGPGTRLTVT.

The genes are TRBV19 and TRBJ2-7; D unresolved. From germline, CDR1 is LNHDA and CDR2 SQIVND (reference sequence). V dropped 1 base and J dropped 0 bases, with 10 bases sitting between them. This CDR3 spans 15 amino acids. This CDR3 reads CASSIADRSSYEQYF. DNA for the CDR3: TGTGCCAGTAGTATAGCGGACCGGAGCTCCTACGAGCAGTACTTC.

This clone was recorded once. The genes are TRBV27 and TRBJ2-7, with TRBD2 matching over 8 bases. The CDR3 spans 14 residues. With V trimmed by 6 bases and J by 3 bases, 7 bases remained unmatched. Germline loops: CDR1 MNHEY, CDR2 SMNVEV (reference sequence). The CDR3 loop is CASRASGGRYEQYF. DNA of the CDR3: TGTGCCAGCAGGGCCTCGGGGGGGCGCTACGAGCAGTACTTC.

The CDR3 nucleotides read TGTGCCAGCAGCTTGTTTCAGCTATTGAACTATGGCTACACCTTC. Translated, it gives CASSLFQLLNYGYTF. The genes are TRBV5-6 and TRBJ1-2; D ambiguous. V lost 1 base to trimming and J lost 2 bases, with 12 bases between them. This CDR3 has 15 amino acids. Per the germline V gene, CDR1 is SGHDT and CDR2 is YYEEEE.

This chain links TRBV5-8 with TRBJ1-1, with D possibly matching TRBD1 (5 bases). Germline V lookup: CDR1 SGHTS, CDR2 YDEGEE. The CDR3 totals 14 residues. Trimming left V 2 bases short and J 6 bases short, with 14 bases between. The CDR3 DNA sequence: TGTGCCAGCAGCTTCCTCTCACGAGGGGCTGAAGCTTTCTTT. Its translation: CASSFLSRGAEAFF.

The chain carries TRBV5-6 and TRBJ2-7; either TRBD1 or TRBD2 may fit D (5 bases each). The CDR3 is 13 residues long. Per germline, CDR1 SGHDT and CDR2 YYEEEE. Trimming pared 3 bases from V and 7 bases from J, leaving 14 bases between. The CDR3 DNA follows: TGTGCCAGCAGCTGGGACGGGGCAAATGAGCAGTACTTC. This sequence encodes CASSWDGANEQYF.

DNA for the CDR3: TGTGCCAGCAGCTTAGAGCCGGGGGCCACAGATACGCAGTATTTT. Translating gives CASSLEPGATDTQYF. The rearrangement uses TRBV7-2 and TRBJ2-3; either TRBD1 or TRBD2 may supply D (6 bases each). V was shortened by 1 base and J by 2 bases, with 10 bases between the two germline ends. Germline-derived CDR1 and CDR2 are SGHTA and FQGNSA. There are 15 residues in the CDR3.

The CDR3 nucleotides are TGTGCCAGCAGTTTATACTCTGGAAACACCATATATTTT. This encodes CASSLYSGNTIYF. This chain connects TRBV27 to TRBJ1-3; D ambiguous. The germline V gene has CDR1 MNHEY and CDR2 SMNVEV (reference sequence). V lost 1 base and J lost 0, with 1 base in between. CDR3 length: 13 amino acids.